What follows are 5 T cell receptor beta chains derived from one specimen sequenced in a study of blood T cell repertoires in COVID-19. The protocol was immunoSEQ multiplex PCR, while the TCRdb copy is restricted to in-frame clones and leaves out a portion. The sample consists of about 290,000 clones, 85% of them appearing once. The sample consisted of peripheral blood. These receptor sequences come from a woman in her 50s with active or convalescent COVID-19.

The chain is built from TRBV7-9 and TRBJ2-3; TRBD1 agrees at 9 bases. The V gene's germline CDR1 is SEHNR and CDR2 FQNEAQ (reference sequence). V trimming: 5 bases; J trimming: 2 bases; junction bases outside the gene matches: 14. CDR3 length: 18 residues. The CDR3 region has the DNA TGTGCCAGCAGCCCTGGTCCCCCCCGGGACAGGGCCACAGATACGCAGTATTTT. Amino acids: CASSPGPPRDRATDTQYF. The full variable domain, completed using reference TRBV7-9 and TRBJ2-3, is DTGVSQNPRHKITKRGQNVTFRCDPISEHNRLYWYRQTLGQGPEFLTYFQNEAQLEKSRLLSDRFSAERPKGSFSTLEIQRTEQGDSAMYLCASSPGPPRDRATDTQYFGPGTRLTVL.

The gene calls are TRBV3-1 (or the pseudogene TRBV3-2) and TRBJ1-2, with D possibly matching TRBD1 (6 bases). The CDR3 runs to 12 residues. CDR1 is LGHDT, CDR2 YNNKEL, per germline (reference sequence). The V and J ends lost 5 bases and 7 bases respectively, with 11 bases between them. The CDR3 sequence is CASSDRQAGYTF. In nucleotides, the CDR3 is TGTGCCAGCAGCGACCGACAGGCTGGCTACACCTTC.

The chain carries TRBV12-5 and TRBJ1-2; D not resolved. V was clipped by 6 bases and J by 5 bases, with 19 bases between them. The germline V gene has CDR1 LGHNT and CDR2 FRNRAP. The CDR3 consists of 15 residues. The CDR3 nucleotides are TGTGCTAGTGGCCCACGAGGAGCGGCCCTTTATGGCTACACCTTC. Translating gives CASGPRGAALYGYTF.

V and J are TRBV7-2 and TRBJ2-1; TRBD2 matches 7 bases. This CDR3 contains 17 residues. Unmatched junction bases numbered 15, after V lost 5 bases and J lost 5 bases. CDR1 is SGHTA and CDR2 is FQGNSA in the germline V gene. The CDR3 region is CASSPAPLGGGNNEQFF. As DNA, the CDR3 is TGTGCCAGCAGCCCCGCCCCCCTCGGGGGAGGGAACAATGAGCAGTTCTTC.

The chain couples TRBV7-2 to TRBJ2-1; TRBD1 agrees at 9 bases. The J segment lost 8 bases and the V segment lost 5 bases, leaving 7 bases of the junction unmatched. The CDR3 contains 14 residues. Germline values: CDR1 SGHTA, CDR2 FQGNSA. The CDR3 is CASSLRTGVYEQFF. DNA of the CDR3: TGTGCCAGCAGCCTCCGGACAGGGGTTTATGAGCAGTTCTTC.